Shown below are 16 T cell receptor beta chains from a single sample sequenced in a study of metastatic and nonmetastatic thyroid tumors. TCRdb re-clonotyped the PCR reads through MiXCR. The data show about 40,000 clones, with around 16% seen just once and less than 4.5% held by the top ten. Patients had received no treatment of any kind before thyroid surgery. Sequenced input: blood. The receptors shown here come from a female donor with papillary thyroid cancer or a benign thyroid nodule (not recorded which). Some clones in this sample may be carry-over from other donors' samples.

By frequency in the sample, this clone is medium-sized. This sequence joins TRBV19 and TRBJ1-4; D possibly corresponds to TRBD1 (5 bases). V was clipped by 4 bases and J by 13 bases, with 13 bases between them. This CDR3 has 12 residues. CDR1 and CDR2 (germline): LNHDA, SQIVND (reference sequence). The CDR3 DNA reads TGTGCCAGTAGTACAGGGAGGGGTTCACTGTTTTTT. Its translation is CASSTGRGSLFF.

This clone showed up many times. The chain combines TRBV20-1 with TRBJ2-2; TRBD2 matches at 9 bases. CDR3 size: 14 residues. V gave up 6 bases and J gave up 5 bases; unmatched junction bases: 7. Germline values: CDR1 DFQATT, CDR2 SNEGSKA (reference sequence). For the CDR3, the DNA is TGCAGTGCCGCTAGCGGGATGAGGACCGGGGAGCTGTTTTTT. This encodes CSAASGMRTGELFF.

This clone was seen ten or more times. The CDR3 reads CASSADRRLAKNIQYF. Here the CDR3 DNA reads TGTGCCAGTAGTGCAGACAGGAGATTAGCCAAAAACATTCAGTACTTC. This chain uses TRBV19 with TRBJ2-4; weak D call: TRBD1 (6 bases). Germline V gene lookup returns CDR1 LNHDA and CDR2 SQIVND (reference sequence). The CDR3 is made up of 16 amino acids. Trimming removed 5 bases at V and 0 bases at J, with 14 bases between.

This clone came up many times. CDR3 DNA: TGTGCCATCAGACCGGGCGAGTACTCTGGAAACACCATATATTTT. Amino acid sequence: CAIRPGEYSGNTIYF. V and J are TRBV10-3 and TRBJ1-3; D unclear. The V gene's germline CDR1 is ENHRY and CDR2 SYGVKD. V lost 6 bases to trimming and J lost 0 bases, with 12 bases between them. The CDR3 runs to 15 residues.

By share, this clone ranks as medium-sized. This chain links TRBV6-1 with TRBJ2-7; D is unresolved. Looked up from germline, CDR1 is MNHNS and CDR2 is SASEGT. Trimming stripped 6 bases from V and 3 bases from J, with 6 bases between. The CDR3 covers 11 residues. Here the CDR3 DNA reads TGTGCCAGCAGCATTATCTACGAGCAGTACTTC. The encoded protein is CASSIIYEQYF.

There are many counts of this clone. The chain recombines TRBV19 with TRBJ2-3; 11 nucleotides agree with TRBD2. CDR3 length: 15 amino acids. V lost 5 bases, J lost 7 bases, and 8 bases stayed unmatched. Germline V gene lookup returns CDR1 LNHDA and CDR2 SQIVND (reference sequence). As DNA, the CDR3 is TGTGCCAGTAGTGTCTCGGGGACTAGCGGAAATACGCAGTATTTT. Its protein product is CASSVSGTSGNTQYF.

This clone was seen at least ten times. The V call is TRBV6-1, the J call TRBJ2-2, with D perhaps TRBD1 (6 bases). The CDR3 runs 15 residues. The V end was cut by 5 bases, the J end by 3 bases, with 13 bases between. Germline CDR1 and CDR2: MNHNS and SASEGT. CDR3 residues: CASSPGQIYTGELFF. CDR3 DNA: TGTGCCAGCAGTCCAGGACAGATTTACACCGGGGAGCTGTTTTTT.

This clone was counted at least ten times. The chain joins TRBV3-1 to TRBJ2-5; maybe TRBD1 (6 bases). V was clipped by 3 bases and J by 5 bases, with 13 bases between them. Germline loops: CDR1 LGHDT, CDR2 YNNKEL (reference sequence). CDR3 length: 14 amino acids. The CDR3 here is CASSHMDREETQYF. CDR3 in DNA: TGTGCCAGCAGCCACATGGACAGAGAGGAGACCCAGTACTTC.

The V call is TRBV5-1, the J call TRBJ1-6, with 11 bases lining up with TRBD1. V shed 3 bases and J 10 bases; nucleotides not matched to a gene: 9. This CDR3 is built from 16 residues. The germline CDR1 and CDR2 sequences are SGHRS and YFSETQ. The CDR3 protein is CASSSSGTGGLSPLHF. For the CDR3, the DNA is TGCGCCAGCAGCTCATCCGGGACAGGGGGTCTCTCACCCCTCCACTTT.

The rearrangement links TRBV5-1 to TRBJ2-1; D call uncertain. The V end was cut by 1 base, the J end by 8 bases, with 13 bases between. The CDR3 has 14 amino acids. The germline CDR1 and CDR2 sequences are SGHRS and YFSETQ. CDR3 amino acids: CASSLTYRVDEQFF. Written as DNA, the CDR3 is TGCGCCAGCAGCTTGACGTATCGGGTCGATGAGCAGTTCTTC.

CDR3 bases: TGTGCCAGCAGCAACCCCCGGTGGTCAGTGGGGGAGCAGTACTTC. Protein: CASSNPRWSVGEQYF. The J gene is TRBJ2-7, the V gene TRBV7-8; D unresolved. The germline CDR1 and CDR2 sequences are SGHVS and FQNEAQ. Trimming took off 5 bases at V and 7 bases at J, with 21 bases between the two ends. The CDR3 runs to 15 residues.

A few counts support this clone. This chain connects TRBV24-1 to TRBJ1-5; 8 bases are shared with TRBD1. This CDR3 has 14 amino acids. Germline V gives CDR1 KGHDR, CDR2 SFDVKD. J was trimmed by 8 bases and V by 2 bases; bases with no gene match: 4. The CDR3 reads CATSDWDRNKPQHF. The CDR3 nucleotides read TGTGCCACCAGTGATTGGGACAGGAACAAGCCCCAGCATTTT.

This clone has a count of ten or more. The chain has TRBV27 and TRBJ1-2, with 8 bases fitting TRBD1. Germline-derived CDR1 and CDR2 are MNHEY and SMNVEV (reference sequence). The CDR3 runs 14 residues. The V gene end was trimmed by 5 bases and the J gene end by 4 bases; junction bases not matched to a gene: 6. In nucleotides, the CDR3 is TGTGCCAGCAGTGTTACAGGGGGTGGCTATGGCTACACCTTC. Translating it yields CASSVTGGGYGYTF.

By share, this clone counts as medium-sized (0.01 to 0.1%). This sequence joins TRBV7-9 and TRBJ1-1, with D maybe TRBD1 (5 bases). The CDR3 has 15 residues. V dropped 2 bases and J dropped 6 bases, with 16 bases sitting between them. CDR1 is SEHNR, CDR2 FQNEAQ, per germline (reference sequence). Written as DNA, the CDR3 is TGTGCCAGCAGCTTATCCCCAGGGTTGGGAGCTGAAGCTTTCTTT. This sequence encodes CASSLSPGLGAEAFF. Based on the CDR3 plus reference TRBV7-9 and TRBJ1-1, the full variable domain is DTGVSQNPRHKITKRGQNVTFRCDPISEHNRLYWYRQTLGQGPEFLTYFQNEAQLEKSRLLSDRFSAERPKGSFSTLEIQRTEQGDSAMYLCASSLSPGLGAEAFFGQGTRLTVV.

This clone was counted between two and nine times. The junction differs from germline at one of its ends, possibly a read error. This rearrangement joins TRBV2 to TRBJ2-7; no firm D call. Per germline, CDR1 SNHLY and CDR2 FYNNEI. The CDR3 is 11 residues long. The CDR3 DNA reads TGTGCCAGCATTGAAGGGTACGAGCATTACTTC. Translated, it gives CASIEGYEHYF. Filled out from reference TRBV2 and TRBJ2-7, the complete variable domain reads EPEVTQTPSHQVTQMGQEVILRCVPISNHLYFYWYRQILGQKVEFLVSFYNNEISEKSEIFDDQFSVERPDGSNFTLKIRSTKLEDSAMYFCASIEGYEHYFGPGTRLTVT.

This clone was observed many times. The V gene is TRBV29-1, the J gene TRBJ1-1; 7 bases are a match to TRBD1. There are 14 residues in the CDR3. V lost 6 bases to trimming and J lost 4 bases; unmatched junction nucleotides: 11. Germline V lookup: CDR1 SQVTM, CDR2 ANQGSEA. CDR3 coding DNA: TGCAGCGTAGTGAGGGGGCCGGGATTCACTGAAGCTTTCTTT. Encoded protein: CSVVRGPGFTEAFF.